This T cell receptor beta chain was documented in a study of graft-versus-host responses after intestinal transplantation. V shed 7 bases and J 6 bases; nucleotides not matched to a gene: 12. The V gene's germline CDR1 is SQVTM and CDR2 ANQGSEA. This CDR3 is 13 amino acids long. Only in-frame clones appear in the TCRdb table, and some are missing; sequencing was by immunoSEQ multiplex PCR. This sample has around 110,000 clones, with around nine tenths found just once. Concerning this clone itself: What it recognizes is unknown.

The origin of this receptor is a human donor who was the organ donor for an intestinal transplant. The source material was unstimulated CD4+ T cells sorted from spleen or lymph node cells, sampled before transplant. The rearrangement uses TRBV29-1 and TRBJ2-7; 7 bases are a match to TRBD2. The CDR3 bases are TGCAGCGCGTCCCTAGCGGACGTGCGCGAGCAGTACTTC. This translates into CSASLADVREQYF.